This T cell receptor (beta chain) was recorded in a study of blood T cell repertoires in COVID-19. Sequencing used immunoSEQ multiplex PCR; TCRdb keeps in-frame clones, though not all of them. The sample includes around 470,000 clones, 90% of them seen just once. The germline gives CDR1 MNHEY, CDR2 SMNVEV (reference sequence). Trimming took off 5 bases at V and 5 bases at J, with 18 bases between the two ends. This CDR3 comprises 15 residues. The sample was PBMCs or T cells enriched from blood (not recorded which). The chain is built from TRBV27 and TRBJ1-2; maybe TRBD1 (5 bases). This receptor was identified in a man between 18 and 35 years old who had recovered from COVID-19. The DNA of the CDR3 is TGTGCCAGCAGTCCAGGGATCATTTCATTTTATGGCTACACCTTC. Translation gives CASSPGIISFYGYTF.